This T cell receptor (beta chain) was recorded in a study of blood T cell repertoires in COVID-19. Per the authors' pipeline: Reference gene primer amplification in the assay estimated nucleated cell counts. Clones were read by immunoSEQ multiplex PCR, and TCRdb kept only the in-frame ones, dropping some. V and J calls and clone size follow that table, whereas D and trimming were derived from the DNA. Of some 15,000 clones listed, approximately 86% are singletons. The source is a human donor in a cohort sampled during active COVID-19. Material: peripheral blood.

CDR3 loop: CASSFGTSKGEQFF. For the CDR3, the DNA is TGTGCCAGCAGCTTTGGGACTAGCAAGGGTGAGCAGTTCTTC. The gene calls are TRBV3-1 (or the pseudogene TRBV3-2) and TRBJ2-1; 9 bases map to TRBD2. The CDR3 sequence is 14 residues long. Germline V gene sequence: CDR1 LGHDT, CDR2 YNNKEL (reference sequence). After removal of 5 bases from V and 9 bases from J, the junction contained 8 bases not matched to a gene.